This TCR beta chain originates from a study of blood T cell repertoires in COVID-19. With V trimmed by 4 bases and J by 4 bases, 9 bases remained unmatched. The germline gives CDR1 KGHDR, CDR2 SFDVKD. The CDR3 is made up of 18 amino acids. Participant ages covered about 18 to 89 years across about two dozen US areas. Cohort 3 recovered donors had two negative PCRs, clearance, or symptom resolution. The authors' processing: Using reference gene primer amplification, nucleated cell counts were estimated. TCRdb's table, derived via immunoSEQ multiplex PCR, lists solely in-frame clones and lacks some. V and J calls plus clone size are reproduced from that table; the DNA served to infer D and trimming. In the table there are 350,000 or so clones, roughly 90% of which are singletons.

The sample taken for sequencing was PBMCs or T cells enriched from blood (not recorded which). The source of this sequence is a woman aged 25 to 39 who had recovered from COVID-19. This chain links TRBV24-1 with TRBJ2-3; the match to TRBD2 covers 14 bases. The CDR3 spells CATSERGTSGGYADTQYF. The CDR3 bases are TGTGCCACCAGTGAACGAGGGACTAGCGGGGGTTATGCAGATACGCAGTATTTT.